This entry is about one TCR beta chain. Its specificity is unknown. The data were obtained in a study of identical twins. Study-level findings and limits: Models underpredicted monozygotic twin sharing of out-of-frame TCR alpha. Analyses based on zero insertions could be partly confounded by invariant MAIT and iNKT cells.

The CDR3 runs to 15 residues. Germline values: CDR1 ENHRY, CDR2 SYGVKD. Trimming shortened V by 0 bases and J by 6 bases, and 12 bases separated the two germline ends. In every case, the donor was a healthy Caucasian. TCRdb redid the calling of the 5' RACE reads with MiXCR, one entry per CDR3 protein. Here the sample spans fewer than 800,000 distinct CDR3 sequences, under 8.5% being singletons. This sample was also put to use in a study of yellow fever vaccine responses in identical twins.

Input material: PBMCs. This sequence joins TRBV10-3 and TRBJ2-1; D is possibly TRBD1 or TRBD2 (6 bases each). This clonotype originated in a woman under 30 in good health. Here the CDR3 DNA reads TGTGCCATCAGTGAGTCTGGGGGGACATTCAATGAGCAGTTCTTC. Translation: CAISESGGTFNEQFF.